This T cell receptor (beta chain) comes out of a study of blood T cell repertoires in COVID-19. Study background: Both acute and convalescent COVID-19 samples were obtained from the United States, Italy and Spain.

The authors' processing: How many nucleated cells were present was estimated from reference gene primer amplification. TCRdb's table, derived via immunoSEQ multiplex PCR, lists solely in-frame clones and lacks some. The V and J calls and the clone size are those of that table, but D and trimming were determined from the DNA. Of 55,000 to 75,000 clones listed, approximately 80% are singletons. The CDR3 has 17 residues. Germline V gives CDR1 MDHEN, CDR2 SYDVKM. V trimming: 4 bases; J trimming: 4 bases; junction bases outside the gene matches: 13. This receptor was obtained from a human donor in a cohort sampled during active COVID-19. The chain links TRBV28 to TRBJ1-2; 9 bases fit TRBD1. Sequencing used peripheral blood. The CDR3 nucleotides are TGTGCCAGCAGTTCCCTTCCCGGGACAGGGTTCGGCTATGGCTACACCTTC. It codes for CASSSLPGTGFGYGYTF.